The TCR beta chain described here comes from a study of T cells after yellow fever vaccination. Findings and limits, study-wide: Most clones from primary vaccination were detected again post-booster (about 96% CD4, about 85% CD8).

In the case of this clonotype: Its antigen is unidentified.

This CDR3 is 13 amino acids long. V was shortened by 0 bases and J by 5 bases, with 7 bases between the two germline ends. The germline V gene has CDR1 DFQATT and CDR2 SNEGSKA (reference sequence). In making TCR cDNA, 5'RACE template switching added a universal primer site and UMIs to it. TCRdb passed the 5' RACE reads through MiXCR, listing each CDR3 protein once. The sample shows about 74,000 distinct CDR3 sequences, about 6.6% of them seen only once. The clonotype was recovered from a man younger than 35 who received the YFV17D yellow fever vaccine. The input for sequencing was CD8+ T cells sorted from PBMCs, taken about 5 days after the first yellow fever vaccination. The chain has TRBV20-1 and TRBJ2-2; the D is unclear. CDR3 protein: CSARDLYTGELFF. DNA for the CDR3: TGCAGTGCTAGAGATCTGTATACCGGGGAGCTGTTTTTT.